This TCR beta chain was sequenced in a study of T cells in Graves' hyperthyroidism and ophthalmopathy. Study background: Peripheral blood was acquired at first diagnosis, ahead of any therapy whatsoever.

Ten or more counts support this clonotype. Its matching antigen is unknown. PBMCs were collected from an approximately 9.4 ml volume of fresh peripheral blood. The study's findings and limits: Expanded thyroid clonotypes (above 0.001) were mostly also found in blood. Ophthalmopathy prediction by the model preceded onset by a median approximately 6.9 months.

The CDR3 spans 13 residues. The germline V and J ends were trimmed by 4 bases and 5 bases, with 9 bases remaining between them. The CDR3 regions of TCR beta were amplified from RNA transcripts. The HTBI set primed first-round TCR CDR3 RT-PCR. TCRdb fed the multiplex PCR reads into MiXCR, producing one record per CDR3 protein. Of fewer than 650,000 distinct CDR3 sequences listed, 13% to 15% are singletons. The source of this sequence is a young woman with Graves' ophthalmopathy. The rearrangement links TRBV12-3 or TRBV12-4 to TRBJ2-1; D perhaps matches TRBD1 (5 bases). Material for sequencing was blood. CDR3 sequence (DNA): TGTGCCAGCAGTTGGGGCAGACACAATGAGCAGTTCTTC. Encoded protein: CASSWGRHNEQFF.